The T cell receptor beta chain under discussion was sequenced for a study of spatial heterogeneity in lung cancer. Overall study context: Within raw reads, each unique TCR and UMI combination appeared on average more than ten times. Study-level findings and limits: There were more appearances of ubiquitous expanded tumor TCRs in blood at resection than at follow-up.

The time point here: sample taken at primary tumor resection. The approximately 67 donors had untreated early-stage non-small cell lung cancer. A note on this clonotype: Its antigen is not known.

The CDR3 length is 14 residues. The germline CDR1 and CDR2 sequences are DFQATT and SNEGSKA (reference sequence). Trimming took off 3 bases at V and 2 bases at J, with 10 bases between the two ends. A single record per CDR3 protein comes from TCRdb applying MiXCR to the 5' RACE reads. The table records some 34,000 distinct CDR3 sequences, more than 7% of them present only once. The material was PBMCs, obtained at surgery. The sequence was collected from a female donor with early-stage non-small cell lung cancer. The V and J genes are TRBV20-1 and TRBJ2-2; possibly TRBD2 for D (6 bases). As DNA, the CDR3 is TGCAGTGCTAGGGCGGAGGGTAACACCGGGGAGCTGTTTTTT. Protein product: CSARAEGNTGELFF.